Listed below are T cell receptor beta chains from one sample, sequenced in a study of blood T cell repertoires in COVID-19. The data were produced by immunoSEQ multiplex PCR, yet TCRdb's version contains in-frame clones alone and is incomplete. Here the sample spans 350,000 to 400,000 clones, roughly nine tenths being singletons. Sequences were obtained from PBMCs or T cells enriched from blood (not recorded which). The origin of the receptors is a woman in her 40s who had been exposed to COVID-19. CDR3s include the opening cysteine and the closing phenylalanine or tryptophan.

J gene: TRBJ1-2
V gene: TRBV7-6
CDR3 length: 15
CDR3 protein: CASSLRTGINYGYTF

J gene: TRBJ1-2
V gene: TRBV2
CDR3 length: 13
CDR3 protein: CASSPGNSYGYTF

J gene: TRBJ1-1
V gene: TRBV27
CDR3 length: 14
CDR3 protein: CASSSSVGRGPAFF

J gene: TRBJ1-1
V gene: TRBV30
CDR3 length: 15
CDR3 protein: CAWSVRGSRNTEAFF

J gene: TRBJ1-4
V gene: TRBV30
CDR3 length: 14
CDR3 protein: CAWSVGRADEKLFF

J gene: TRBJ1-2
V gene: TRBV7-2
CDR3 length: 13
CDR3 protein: CASSSTSGNGYTF

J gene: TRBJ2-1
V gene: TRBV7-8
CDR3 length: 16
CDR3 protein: CASSLSPGSSYNEQFF

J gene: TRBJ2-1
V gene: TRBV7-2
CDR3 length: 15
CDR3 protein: CASPRAPISYNEQFF

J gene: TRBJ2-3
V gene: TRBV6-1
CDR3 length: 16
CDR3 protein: CASSEATYSSTDTQYF

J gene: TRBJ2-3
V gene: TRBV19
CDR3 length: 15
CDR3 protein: CASSIHSGGTDTQYF

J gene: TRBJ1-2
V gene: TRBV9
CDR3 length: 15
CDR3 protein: CASSAPGGGWGGYTF

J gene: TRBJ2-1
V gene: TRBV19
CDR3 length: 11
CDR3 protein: CASIIRGEQFF

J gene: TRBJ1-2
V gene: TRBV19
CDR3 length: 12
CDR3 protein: CASSKEGHGYTF

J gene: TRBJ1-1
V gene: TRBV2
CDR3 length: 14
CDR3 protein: CASRDGTANTEAFF

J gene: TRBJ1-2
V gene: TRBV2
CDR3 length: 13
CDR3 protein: CASRQGQIYGYTF

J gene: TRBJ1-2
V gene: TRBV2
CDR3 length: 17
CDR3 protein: CASSAEGQSNPPYGYTF

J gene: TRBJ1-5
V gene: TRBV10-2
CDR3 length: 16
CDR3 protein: CASSRVIDSYNQPQHF

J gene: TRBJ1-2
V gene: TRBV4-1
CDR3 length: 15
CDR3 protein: CASSYTPQGWDGYTF

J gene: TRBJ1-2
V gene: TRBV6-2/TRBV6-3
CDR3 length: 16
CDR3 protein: CASSPDPGQIFYGYTF

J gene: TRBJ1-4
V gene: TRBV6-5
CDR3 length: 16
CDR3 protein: CASSYSPGQGSWKLFF

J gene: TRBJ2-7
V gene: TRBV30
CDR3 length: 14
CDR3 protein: CAWMTSGGSYEQYF

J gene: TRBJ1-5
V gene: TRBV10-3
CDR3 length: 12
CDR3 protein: CAIGQGEQPQHF

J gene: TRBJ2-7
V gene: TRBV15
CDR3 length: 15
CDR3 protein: CATSRVGDRPYEQYF

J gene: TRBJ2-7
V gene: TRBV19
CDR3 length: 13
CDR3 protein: CASSLTQGNEQYF

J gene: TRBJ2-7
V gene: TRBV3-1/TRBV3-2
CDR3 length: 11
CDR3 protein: CASSQDRRTAF

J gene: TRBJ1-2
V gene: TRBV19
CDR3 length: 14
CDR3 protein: CASRKGQGGYGYTF

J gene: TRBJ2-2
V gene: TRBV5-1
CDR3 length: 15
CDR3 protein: CATSYLSDGIGELFF

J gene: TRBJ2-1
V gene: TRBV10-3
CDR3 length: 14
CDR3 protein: CAISNTGSYNEQFF

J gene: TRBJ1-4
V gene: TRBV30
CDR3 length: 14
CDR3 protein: CAWGTGRNFEKLFF

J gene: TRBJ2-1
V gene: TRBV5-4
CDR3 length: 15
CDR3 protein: CASSLGRSSYNEQFF

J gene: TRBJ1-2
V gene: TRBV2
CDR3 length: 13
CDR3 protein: CASSDGRYYGYTF

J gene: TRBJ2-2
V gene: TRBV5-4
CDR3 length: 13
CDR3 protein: CASSRPSAGELFF